Reported below is one T cell receptor (beta chain). What it recognizes is unknown. A second PCR of 7 to 11 cycles used a sample-barcoded 5' primer and a J-beta primer mix. CDR3-containing paired-end reads numbered at least 2.5 million in each sample. A single record per CDR3 protein comes from TCRdb applying MiXCR to the 5' RACE reads. The sample lists 450,000 to 700,000 distinct CDR3 sequences; approximately 27% were seen once. The sample originates from a study of blood T cells in healthy people across ages. The V gene's germline CDR1 is SGHRS and CDR2 YFSETQ. With 0 bases removed from V and 12 bases from J, the gap between germline ends came to 15 bases. This CDR3 is built from 13 residues. Points from the study as a whole: The fall in TCR beta diversity per million T cells was roughly linear with age. PBMCs were not sorted, which prevented a conclusive comparison of naive versus antigen-experienced cells.

Roughly 10 milliliters was the volume of peripheral blood drawn from each donor. This receptor was identified in a woman aged 70-85 years in good health. J is TRBJ1-2 and V is TRBV5-1; D remains unclear. The sequenced sample consisted of blood. In DNA, the CDR3 is TGCGCCAGCAGCTTGGAGGGCACGGTCACAGACACCTTC. Its protein product is CASSLEGTVTDTF.